This T cell receptor (beta chain) comes out of a study of tumor-infiltrating lymphocytes in primary liver carcinoma. Background on the study: Samples gave roughly 3.65 to 7.13 million productive TCRbeta reads, similar across tissue types. The study, taken as a whole, reports: About 7.5-25% of top clones, no more, were shared by all five regions. Reduced overlap was seen in tumor-adjacent and tumor-blood pairs versus tumor region pairs. Tumor tissue displayed a significantly greater top-250-clone fraction than blood (p = 0.039).

A constant-region primer served to make TCR beta cDNA from about 500 ng total RNA. What produced the TCR beta libraries was three nested multiplex PCR rounds using slightly modified ARM-PCR. For roughly 11 cycles apiece, the opening two PCR rounds ran with TRBV1-TRBV30 forward primers and a C-beta reverse primer. TCRdb independently ran MiXCR on the multiplex PCR reads; one entry per CDR3 protein. The sample holds roughly 22,000 distinct CDR3 sequences, 70% to 90% seen once. Turning to this clonotype: Its antigen remains unidentified. A read error may produce the germline difference seen at one junction end.

Unsorted bulk tissue, about 19-31 mg of it, served as the source for co-extraction of RNA and DNA. The CDR3 covers 19 residues. Germline-derived CDR1 and CDR2 are LGHNA and YSLEER. The V and J genes are TRBV4-3 and TRBJ2-6; maybe TRBD1 (5 bases). The clonotype was recovered from a woman aged 25 to 39 with primary liver carcinoma and hepatitis B virus infection. Sequencing input: liver tumor tissue from sampling region 2. As to subset: tumor region T2, inferior pole. For the CDR3, the DNA is TGCGCCAGCAGCCAAGAGAGTAACGAGATAAGCTCTGGGGCCAACGTACTGACTTTC. Encoded protein: CASSQESNEISSGANVLTF.